Presented here are 25 T cell receptor beta chains from one specimen sequenced in a study of Tregs in tolerant kidney transplant recipients. Using immunoSEQ multiplex PCR, the repertoire was profiled, and TCRdb retains in-frame clones only, with some absent. The repertoire holds 110,000 or so clones, approximately 90% seen once, with roughly 0.63% in the top ten. The source material was CD4+ T cells from blood. The receptors were sampled from a human donor in good health.

The J gene is TRBJ2-7, the V gene TRBV19; 14 bases are a match to TRBD2. V lost 5 bases, J lost 6 bases, and 6 bases stayed unmatched. CDR1 and CDR2 from the germline V gene are LNHDA and SQIVND (reference sequence). This CDR3 has 15 residues. The CDR3 DNA sequence: TGTGCCAGTAGTTCCGGGACTAGCGGGAGAGTCGAGCAGTACTTC. Protein product: CASSSGTSGRVEQYF.

For the CDR3, the DNA is TGTGCCAGCAGCGTCGACAGGGACTACGAGCAGTACTTC. It translates to CASSVDRDYEQYF. The V call is TRBV5-8, the J call TRBJ2-7; 7 nucleotides agree with TRBD1. CDR1 SGHTS and CDR2 YDEGEE come from the germline V gene. The CDR3 runs to 13 residues. The junction had 4 bases not matched to a gene; V was cut back by 4 bases and J by 3 bases.

J is TRBJ2-3 and V is TRBV6-4; maybe TRBD2 (6 bases). Trimming removed 4 bases from V and 4 bases from J, with 12 bases in between. CDR3 length equals 14 residues. Germline assignment: CDR1 MRHNA and CDR2 SNTAGT. This CDR3 is CASSAQRVSDTQYF. CDR3 DNA sequence: TGTGCCAGCAGTGCACAGCGGGTCTCAGATACGCAGTATTTT.

The J gene is TRBJ2-3, the V gene TRBV6-4; the match to TRBD2 covers 10 bases. This CDR3 is built from 13 residues. V dropped 4 bases and J dropped 10; count of bases not matched to a gene: 5. The germline CDR1 and CDR2 sequences are MRHNA and SNTAGT. CDR3 protein: CASSATSGAAQYF. CDR3 DNA: TGTGCCAGCAGTGCCACTAGCGGGGCGGCGCAGTATTTT.

The V and J genes are TRBV27 and TRBJ2-7; tentatively, D is TRBD2 (5 bases). Trimming cost V 1 base and J 2 bases, with 24 bases left between them. CDR1 is MNHEY, CDR2 SMNVEV, per germline (reference sequence). The CDR3 runs 19 residues. For the CDR3, the DNA is TGTGCCAGCAGTTTATGGTTCCGGGGTTCGCGAGGACGGGCCTACGAGCAGTACTTC. Its translation is CASSLWFRGSRGRAYEQYF.

The gene calls are TRBV2 and TRBJ2-2; D is unclear. The germline gives CDR1 SNHLY, CDR2 FYNNEI. This CDR3 has 13 residues. Trimming removed 5 bases at V and 8 bases at J, with 12 bases between. The CDR3 DNA is TGTGCCAGCAGTACGTCCCAATGGGGGGAGCTGTTTTTT. It specifies CASSTSQWGELFF. Using reference TRBV2 and TRBJ2-2 for the parts outside the CDR3, the full variable domain is EPEVTQTPSHQVTQMGQEVILRCVPISNHLYFYWYRQILGQKVEFLVSFYNNEISEKSEIFDDQFSVERPDGSNFTLKIRSTKLEDSAMYFCASSTSQWGELFFGEGSRLTVL.

The chain has TRBV9 and TRBJ2-4; 7 nucleotides match TRBD1. V shed 2 bases, J shed 12 bases, and the junction held 11 bases outside the gene matches. CDR1 and CDR2 from the germline V gene are SGDLS and YYNGEE. This CDR3 comprises 14 residues. CDR3 nucleotides: TGTGCCAGCAGCGTTGGGACAGCCCGTTCAAATCAGTACTTC. Translated: CASSVGTARSNQYF.

The chain links TRBV14 to TRBJ2-3; 11 bases map to TRBD2. The V gene end was trimmed by 4 bases and the J gene end by 5 bases; junction bases not matched to a gene: 5. The germline V gene has CDR1 SGHDN and CDR2 FVKESK. The CDR3 totals 15 residues. The CDR3 is CASSLSGRAGDTQYF. DNA for the CDR3: TGTGCCAGCAGCCTTAGCGGGAGGGCCGGAGATACGCAGTATTTT.

The chain couples TRBV19 to TRBJ2-5; D gene uncertain. The germline V and J ends were trimmed by 5 bases and 4 bases, with 14 bases remaining between them. CDR1 is LNHDA and CDR2 is SQIVND in the germline V gene (reference sequence). The CDR3 loop spans 14 amino acids. In DNA form, the CDR3 reads TGTGCCAGTAGTGACGGGCCATCCGGAGAGACCCAGTACTTC. Translating it yields CASSDGPSGETQYF.

The chain employs TRBV5-1 and TRBJ1-5; D remains ambiguous. Germline V CDR1 and CDR2: SGHRS, YFSETQ. V was shortened by 1 base and J by 1 base, with 9 bases between the two germline ends. This CDR3 is built from 15 residues. The CDR3 DNA sequence: TGCGCCAGCAGCTTGACGGGTTCGAGCAATCAGCCCCAGCATTTT. Protein: CASSLTGSSNQPQHF.

The chain joins TRBV4-2 to TRBJ2-5; 12 bases align to TRBD2. The CDR3 is 15 residues long. Germline V CDR1 and CDR2: LGHNA, YNFKEQ. V dropped 0 bases and J dropped 5; count of bases not matched to a gene: 1. The CDR3 sequence is CASSQDGLAGETQYF. DNA of the CDR3: TGTGCCAGCAGCCAAGATGGACTAGCGGGGGAGACCCAGTACTTC.

The rearrangement uses TRBV9 and TRBJ1-3; weak D call: TRBD1 (6 bases). Germline CDR1 SGDLS, CDR2 YYNGEE. The V end was cut by 3 bases, the J end by 2 bases, with 15 bases between. This CDR3 spans 16 amino acids. CDR3 nucleotides: TGTGCCAGCAGCGCCCACGGCCGGGGGCCTGGAAACACCATATATTTT. It specifies CASSAHGRGPGNTIYF.

This sequence joins TRBV5-4 and TRBJ1-3, with D unclear. V was trimmed by 0 bases and J by 4 bases, leaving 11 bases between them. Germline V gene lookup returns CDR1 SGHNT and CDR2 YYREEE (reference sequence). This CDR3 comprises 15 residues. The chain's CDR3 is CASSLAGGRGNTIYF. DNA of the CDR3: TGTGCCAGCAGCTTGGCCGGTGGCAGGGGAAACACCATATATTTT.

The chain links TRBV18 to TRBJ1-5, with D perhaps matching TRBD1 (5 bases). Germline-derived CDR1 and CDR2 are KGHSH and LQKENI. Between the trimmed V and J ends, which lost 3 bases and 9 bases, there was a span of 18 bases. There are 15 residues in the CDR3. This chain's CDR3 is CASSPSGEAITPQHF. The CDR3 DNA reads as TGTGCCAGCTCACCCTCGGGGGAGGCCATCACGCCCCAGCATTTT. Combining the CDR3 with reference TRBV18 and TRBJ1-5 gives the whole variable domain NAGVMQNPRHLVRRRGQEARLRCSPMKGHSHVYWYRQLPEEGLKFMVYLQKENIIDESGMPKERFSAEFPKEGPSILRIQQVVRGDSAAYFCASSPSGEAITPQHFGDGTRLSIL.

This clone appeared a single time. The V gene is TRBV9, the J gene TRBJ2-5; D call uncertain. Germline V gene lookup returns CDR1 SGDLS and CDR2 YYNGEE. CDR3 length: 15 amino acids. Deletions cut 0 bases from V and 3 bases from J, with 12 bases between. This CDR3 is CASSVGTDVKETQYF. DNA of the CDR3: TGTGCCAGCAGCGTAGGGACCGATGTAAAAGAGACCCAGTACTTC.

This clone is a singleton in its sample. The chain uses TRBV29-1 and TRBJ2-3; TRBD2 matches 11 bases. Unmatched junction bases numbered 8, after V lost 4 bases and J lost 5 bases. The CDR3 extends over 15 amino acids. Germline V gives CDR1 SQVTM, CDR2 ANQGSEA. CDR3 sequence reads: CSVVGLAGGEDTQYF. CDR3 nucleotides: TGCAGCGTTGTGGGTCTAGCGGGAGGAGAAGATACGCAGTATTTT.

The rearrangement joins TRBV6-1 to TRBJ2-1; D may be TRBD1 (5 bases). Trimming shortened V by 8 bases and J by 8 bases, and 10 bases separated the two germline ends. Per the germline V gene, CDR1 is MNHNS and CDR2 is SASEGT. This CDR3 is 11 amino acids long. The CDR3 DNA reads as TGTGCCAGCCATGGGGCGGATGAGCAGTTCTTC. Translated, it gives CASHGADEQFF.

This sequence joins TRBV18 and TRBJ2-1, with D possibly matching TRBD1 (6 bases). Deletions cut 5 bases from V and 9 bases from J, with 17 bases between. The germline V gene has CDR1 KGHSH and CDR2 LQKENI. The CDR3 length is 14 residues. In DNA form, the CDR3 reads TGTGCCAGCTCATTTACCGGGACAACTAGTGAGCAGTTCTTC. Protein: CASSFTGTTSEQFF.

The chain combines TRBV27 with TRBJ2-7, with 7 bases fitting TRBD2. This CDR3 is built from 14 residues. Germline assignment: CDR1 MNHEY and CDR2 SMNVEV (reference sequence). The V gene end was trimmed by 2 bases and the J gene end by 3 bases; junction bases not matched to a gene: 4. The CDR3 DNA sequence: TGTGCCAGCAGTTTAAGAGGCGGGAGCTACGAGCAGTACTTC. Its translation: CASSLRGGSYEQYF.

The rearrangement links TRBV7-2 to TRBJ2-3; 8 bases agree with TRBD2. Trimming cost V 2 bases and J 1 base; bases outside gene matches: 11. The CDR3 runs 18 residues. Germline loops: CDR1 SGHTA, CDR2 FQGNSA. This chain's CDR3 is CASSLYGPRGEGTDTQYF. The CDR3 coding sequence is TGTGCCAGCAGCTTATACGGACCGCGGGGGGAAGGCACAGATACGCAGTATTTT.

The gene calls are TRBV5-3 and TRBJ1-3; no firm D call. TRBV5-3 is designated an ORF whose function remains uncertain. The V end lost 0 bases, the J end lost 1 base, and 17 bases lay between the germline ends. This CDR3 has 18 residues. The CDR3 here is CARSLAFVRAFSGNTIYF. For the CDR3, the DNA is TGTGCCAGAAGCTTGGCCTTTGTCCGAGCTTTTTCTGGAAACACCATATATTTT.

V usage is TRBV9 and J usage is TRBJ2-3, with 9 positions matching TRBD2. The CDR3 loop spans 15 amino acids. Germline V gene sequence: CDR1 SGDLS, CDR2 YYNGEE. The trim removed 2 bases at V and 1 base at J, leaving 2 bases unmatched. The CDR3 DNA reads as TGTGCCAGCAGCGTCAGGACTAGCGGCACAGATACGCAGTATTTT. This codes for CASSVRTSGTDTQYF.

The chain is built from TRBV6-5 and TRBJ1-4; 7 bases are shared with TRBD1. The CDR3 contains 13 residues. Germline V gene data show CDR1 as MNHEY and CDR2 as SVGAGI. Trimming removed 7 bases from V and 15 bases from J; junction bases left unmatched: 14. The CDR3 here is CASMEKGARKVFF. For the CDR3, the DNA is TGTGCCAGCATGGAGAAGGGGGCGAGAAAGGTGTTTTTT.

The gene calls are TRBV9 and TRBJ2-7; TRBD2 is a possible D gene (6 bases). Germline-derived CDR1 and CDR2 are SGDLS and YYNGEE. This CDR3 is 14 amino acids long. Trimming took 0 bases from V and 7 from J, leaving 14 bases between them. CDR3 region: CASSVGRAQVEQYF. The CDR3 DNA reads as TGTGCCAGCAGCGTAGGGAGGGCCCAAGTGGAGCAGTACTTC.

This clone has a single count. The chain joins TRBV4-1 to TRBJ1-5; 8 nucleotides agree with TRBD1. This CDR3 spans 17 amino acids. Germline V gene data show CDR1 as MGHRA and CDR2 as YSYEKL. V shed 1 base and J 7 bases; nucleotides not matched to a gene: 12. For the CDR3, the DNA is TGCGCCAGCAGCCAAGCCCTAATAAACAGGGGGGGCCAGCCCCAGCATTTT. Its protein is CASSQALINRGGQPQHF.